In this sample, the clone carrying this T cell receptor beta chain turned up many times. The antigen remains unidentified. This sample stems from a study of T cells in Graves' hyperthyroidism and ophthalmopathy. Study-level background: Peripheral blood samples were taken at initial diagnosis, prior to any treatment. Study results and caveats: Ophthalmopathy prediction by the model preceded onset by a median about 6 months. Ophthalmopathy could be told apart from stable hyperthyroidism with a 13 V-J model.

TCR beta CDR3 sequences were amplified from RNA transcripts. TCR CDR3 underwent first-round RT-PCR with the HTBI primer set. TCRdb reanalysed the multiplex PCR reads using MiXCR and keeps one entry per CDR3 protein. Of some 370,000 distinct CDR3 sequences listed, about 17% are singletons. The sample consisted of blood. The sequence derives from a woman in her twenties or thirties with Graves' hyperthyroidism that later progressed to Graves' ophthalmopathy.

CDR3 sequence: CASSRGVAGETQYF. The CDR3, as DNA: TGCGCCAGCAGTCGGGGGGTAGCGGGAGAGACCCAGTACTTC. The chain carries TRBV5-1 and TRBJ2-5; 7 bases align to TRBD2. This CDR3 spans 14 amino acids. The J segment lost 4 bases and the V segment lost 5 bases, leaving 8 bases of the junction unmatched. Looked up from germline, CDR1 is SGHRS and CDR2 is YFSETQ.